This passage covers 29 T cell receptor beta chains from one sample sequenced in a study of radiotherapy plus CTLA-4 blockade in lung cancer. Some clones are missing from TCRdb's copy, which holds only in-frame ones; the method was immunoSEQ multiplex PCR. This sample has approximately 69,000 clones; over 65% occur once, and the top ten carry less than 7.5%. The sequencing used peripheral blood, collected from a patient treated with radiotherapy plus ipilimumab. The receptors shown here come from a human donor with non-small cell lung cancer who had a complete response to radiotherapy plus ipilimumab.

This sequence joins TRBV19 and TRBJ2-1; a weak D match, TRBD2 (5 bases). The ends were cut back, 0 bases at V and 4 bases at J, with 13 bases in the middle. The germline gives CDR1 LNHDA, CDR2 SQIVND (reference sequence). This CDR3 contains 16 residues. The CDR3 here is CASSIDRAGRYNEQFF. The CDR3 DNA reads TGTGCCAGTAGTATAGATCGCGCGGGCCGTTACAATGAGCAGTTCTTC.

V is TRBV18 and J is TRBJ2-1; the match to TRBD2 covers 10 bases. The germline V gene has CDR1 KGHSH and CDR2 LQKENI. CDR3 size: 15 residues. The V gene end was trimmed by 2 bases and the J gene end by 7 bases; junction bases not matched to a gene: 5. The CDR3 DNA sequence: TGTGCCAGCTCACCAGTGAGCGGGAGGGGGAATGAGCAGTTCTTC. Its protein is CASSPVSGRGNEQFF.

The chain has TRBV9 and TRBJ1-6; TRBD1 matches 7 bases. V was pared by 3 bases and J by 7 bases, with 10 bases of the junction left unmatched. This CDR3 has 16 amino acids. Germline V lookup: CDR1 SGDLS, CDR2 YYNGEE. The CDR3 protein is CASSDPFGQVNSPLHF. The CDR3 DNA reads TGTGCCAGCAGCGACCCCTTTGGACAGGTGAATTCACCCCTCCACTTT.

This CDR3 reads CASSERLAGVYEQYF. CDR3 nucleotides: TGTGCCAGCAGTGAGAGACTAGCGGGGGTATACGAGCAGTACTTC. This chain joins TRBV2 and TRBJ2-7, with TRBD2 matching over 12 bases. The CDR3 has 15 amino acids. CDR1 is SNHLY and CDR2 is FYNNEI in the germline V gene. Germline trimming cut 3 bases from V and 4 bases from J; bases unmatched to any gene: 4.

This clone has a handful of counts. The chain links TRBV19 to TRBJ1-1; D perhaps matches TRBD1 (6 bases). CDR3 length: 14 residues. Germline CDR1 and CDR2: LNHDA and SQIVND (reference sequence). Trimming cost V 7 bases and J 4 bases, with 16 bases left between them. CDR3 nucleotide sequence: TGTGCCAGTACAAGACAGGCGGCGAGCACTGAAGCTTTCTTT. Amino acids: CASTRQAASTEAFF.

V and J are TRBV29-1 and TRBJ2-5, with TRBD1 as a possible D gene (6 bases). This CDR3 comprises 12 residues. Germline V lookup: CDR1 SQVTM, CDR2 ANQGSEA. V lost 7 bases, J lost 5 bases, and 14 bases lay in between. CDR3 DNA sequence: TGCAGCGGTTCAGGGGCTGTGGAGACCCAGTACTTC. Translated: CSGSGAVETQYF.

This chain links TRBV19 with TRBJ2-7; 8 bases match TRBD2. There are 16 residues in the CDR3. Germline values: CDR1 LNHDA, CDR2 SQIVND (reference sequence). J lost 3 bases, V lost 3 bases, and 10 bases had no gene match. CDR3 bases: TGTGCCAGTAGTATCTGGGCGGGGGGTCCAAACTACGAGCAGTACTTC. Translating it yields CASSIWAGGPNYEQYF.

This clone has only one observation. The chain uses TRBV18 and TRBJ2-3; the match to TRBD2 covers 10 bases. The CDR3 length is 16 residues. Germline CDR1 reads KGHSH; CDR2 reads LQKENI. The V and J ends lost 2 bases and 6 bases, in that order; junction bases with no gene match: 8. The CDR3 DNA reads TGTGCCAGCTCACCAGGGTCTAGCGGGAGATGGGATACGCAGTATTTT. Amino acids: CASSPGSSGRWDTQYF.

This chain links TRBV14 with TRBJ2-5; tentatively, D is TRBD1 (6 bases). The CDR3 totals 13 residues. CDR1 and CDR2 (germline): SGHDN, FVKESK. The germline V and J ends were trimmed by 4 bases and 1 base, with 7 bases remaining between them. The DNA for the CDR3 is TGTGCCAGCAGCCGGACAGTCCAAGAGACCCAGTACTTC. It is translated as CASSRTVQETQYF.

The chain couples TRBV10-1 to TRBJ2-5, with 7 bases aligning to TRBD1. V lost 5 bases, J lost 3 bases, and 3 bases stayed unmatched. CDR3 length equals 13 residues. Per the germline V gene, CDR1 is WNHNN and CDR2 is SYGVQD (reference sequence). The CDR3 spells CASSWDSKETQYF. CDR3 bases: TGCGCCAGCAGTTGGGACAGTAAAGAGACCCAGTACTTC.

The CDR3 spells CASGPRGRGMNTEAFF. In DNA, the CDR3 is TGTGCTAGTGGTCCGAGGGGGCGCGGGATGAACACTGAAGCTTTCTTT. The genes are TRBV12-5 and TRBJ1-1; 7 bases are a match to TRBD1. The germline V gene encodes CDR1 LGHNT and CDR2 FRNRAP. CDR3 length: 16 residues. The junction had 9 bases not matched to a gene; V was cut back by 5 bases and J by 0 bases.

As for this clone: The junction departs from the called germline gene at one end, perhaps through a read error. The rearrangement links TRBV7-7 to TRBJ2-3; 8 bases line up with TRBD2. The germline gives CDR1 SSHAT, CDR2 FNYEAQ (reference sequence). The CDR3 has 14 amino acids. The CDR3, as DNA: TGTGCTAGCAGCTTGGCGGGAGGTGGAGATACGCAGTATTTT. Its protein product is CASSLAGGGDTQYF.

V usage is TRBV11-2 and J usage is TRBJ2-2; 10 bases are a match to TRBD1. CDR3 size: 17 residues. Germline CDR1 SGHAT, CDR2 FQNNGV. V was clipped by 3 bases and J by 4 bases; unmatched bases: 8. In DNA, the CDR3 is TGTGCCAGCAGCTTGGCCGGGACAGGGGATTTCACCGGGGAGCTGTTTTTT. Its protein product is CASSLAGTGDFTGELFF.

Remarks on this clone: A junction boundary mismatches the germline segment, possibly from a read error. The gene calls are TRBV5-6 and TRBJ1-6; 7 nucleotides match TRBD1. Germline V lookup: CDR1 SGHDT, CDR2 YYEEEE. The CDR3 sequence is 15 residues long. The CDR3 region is CASSFDRVYKSPLHF. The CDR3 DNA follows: TGTGCCAGCAGCTTCGACAGGGTCTATAAATCACCCCTCCACTTT.

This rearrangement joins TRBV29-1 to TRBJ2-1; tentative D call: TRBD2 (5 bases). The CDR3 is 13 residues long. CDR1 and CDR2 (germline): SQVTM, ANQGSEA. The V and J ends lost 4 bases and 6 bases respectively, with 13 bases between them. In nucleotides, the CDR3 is TGCAGCGTTGTCCTGGAGGCCTTCAATGAGCAGTTCTTC. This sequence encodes CSVVLEAFNEQFF.

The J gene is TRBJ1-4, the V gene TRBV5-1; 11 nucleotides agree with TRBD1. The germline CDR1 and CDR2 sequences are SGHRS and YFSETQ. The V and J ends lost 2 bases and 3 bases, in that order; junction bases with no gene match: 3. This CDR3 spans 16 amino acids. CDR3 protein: CASSFGTGGSNEKLFF. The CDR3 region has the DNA TGCGCCAGCAGCTTCGGGACAGGGGGATCTAATGAAAAACTGTTTTTT.

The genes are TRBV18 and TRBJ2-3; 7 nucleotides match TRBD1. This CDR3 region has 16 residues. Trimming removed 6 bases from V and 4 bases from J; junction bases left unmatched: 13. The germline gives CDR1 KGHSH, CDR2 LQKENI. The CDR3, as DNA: TGTGCCAGCTCTGCCATTGGACAGGCCAACGCAGATACGCAGTATTTT. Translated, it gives CASSAIGQANADTQYF. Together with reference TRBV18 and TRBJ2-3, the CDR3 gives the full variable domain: NAGVMQNPRHLVRRRGQEARLRCSPMKGHSHVYWYRQLPEEGLKFMVYLQKENIIDESGMPKERFSAEFPKEGPSILRIQQVVRGDSAAYFCASSAIGQANADTQYFGPGTRLTVL.

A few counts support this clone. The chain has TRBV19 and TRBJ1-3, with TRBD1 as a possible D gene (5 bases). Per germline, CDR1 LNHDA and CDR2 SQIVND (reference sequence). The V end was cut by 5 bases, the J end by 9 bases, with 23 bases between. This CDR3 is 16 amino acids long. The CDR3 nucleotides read TGTGCCAGTAGTGTATCTTCCGGGACGGAGAGGAGCACCATATATTTT. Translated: CASSVSSGTERSTIYF.

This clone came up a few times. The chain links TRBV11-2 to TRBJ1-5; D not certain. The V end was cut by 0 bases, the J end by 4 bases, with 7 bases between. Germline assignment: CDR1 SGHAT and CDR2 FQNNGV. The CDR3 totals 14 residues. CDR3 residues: CASSLEQANQPQHF. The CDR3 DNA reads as TGTGCCAGCAGCTTAGAGCAGGCAAATCAGCCCCAGCATTTT.

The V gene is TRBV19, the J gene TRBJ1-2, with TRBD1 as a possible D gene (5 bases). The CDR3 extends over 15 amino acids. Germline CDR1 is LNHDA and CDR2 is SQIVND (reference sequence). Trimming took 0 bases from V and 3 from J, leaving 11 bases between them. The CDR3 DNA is TGTGCCAGTAGTATAGAGGAGGGGCTTCACTATGGCTACACCTTC. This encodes CASSIEEGLHYGYTF.

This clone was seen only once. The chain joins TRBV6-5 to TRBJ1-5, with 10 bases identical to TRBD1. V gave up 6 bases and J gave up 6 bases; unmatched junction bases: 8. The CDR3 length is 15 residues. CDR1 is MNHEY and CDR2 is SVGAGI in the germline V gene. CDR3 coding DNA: TGTGCCAGCAGGCCTCCCGGGACAGGGGCTCAGCCCCAGCATTTT. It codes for CASRPPGTGAQPQHF.

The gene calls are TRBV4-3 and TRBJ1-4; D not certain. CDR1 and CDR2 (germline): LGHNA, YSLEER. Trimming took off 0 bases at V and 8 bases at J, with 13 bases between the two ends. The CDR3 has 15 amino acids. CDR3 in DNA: TGCGCCAGCAGCCAAGATTATACACAGAGGGAAAAACTGTTTTTT. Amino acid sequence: CASSQDYTQREKLFF.

CDR3 DNA: TGTGCCAGCACTAAGGTGGAGGGCACTGAAGCTTTCTTT. This encodes CASTKVEGTEAFF. The V and J genes are TRBV2 and TRBJ1-1; no firm D call. V shed 7 bases and J shed 4 bases, with 13 bases lying between them. Germline CDR1 and CDR2: SNHLY and FYNNEI. The CDR3 is 13 amino acids.

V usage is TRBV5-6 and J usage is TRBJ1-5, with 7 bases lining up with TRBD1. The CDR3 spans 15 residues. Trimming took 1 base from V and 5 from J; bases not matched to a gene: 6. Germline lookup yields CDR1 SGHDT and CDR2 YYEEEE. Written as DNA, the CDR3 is TGTGCCAGCAGCTTGCTGGACAGGCGGGATCAGCCCCAGCATTTT. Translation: CASSLLDRRDQPQHF.

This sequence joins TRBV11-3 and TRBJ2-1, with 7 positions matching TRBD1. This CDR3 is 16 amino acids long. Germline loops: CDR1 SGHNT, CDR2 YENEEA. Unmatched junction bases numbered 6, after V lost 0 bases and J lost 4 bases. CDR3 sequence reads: CASSLERDRLYNEQFF. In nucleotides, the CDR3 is TGTGCCAGCAGCTTAGAAAGGGACAGACTATACAATGAGCAGTTCTTC.

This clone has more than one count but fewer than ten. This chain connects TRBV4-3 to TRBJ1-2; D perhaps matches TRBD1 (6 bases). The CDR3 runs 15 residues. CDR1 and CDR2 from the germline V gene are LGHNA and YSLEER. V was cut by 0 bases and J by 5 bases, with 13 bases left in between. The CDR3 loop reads CASSQDLADSYGYTF. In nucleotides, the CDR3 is TGCGCCAGCAGCCAAGATTTGGCGGACAGTTATGGCTACACCTTC.

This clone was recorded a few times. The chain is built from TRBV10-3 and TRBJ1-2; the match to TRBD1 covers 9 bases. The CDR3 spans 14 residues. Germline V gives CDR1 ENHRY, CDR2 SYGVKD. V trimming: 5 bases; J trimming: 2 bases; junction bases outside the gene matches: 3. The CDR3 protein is CAISTGTGNYGYTF. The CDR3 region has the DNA TGTGCCATCAGTACCGGGACAGGGAACTATGGCTACACCTTC.

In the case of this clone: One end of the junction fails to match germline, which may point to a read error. CDR3 sequence (DNA): TGTGCTAGCAGCGGGGGGGCTGAGCAGTTCTTC. Translated, it gives CASSGGAEQFF. The gene calls are TRBV7-7 and TRBJ2-1; TRBD2 agrees at 10 bases. Germline CDR1 reads SSHAT; CDR2 reads FNYEAQ (reference sequence). CDR3 length: 11 residues.

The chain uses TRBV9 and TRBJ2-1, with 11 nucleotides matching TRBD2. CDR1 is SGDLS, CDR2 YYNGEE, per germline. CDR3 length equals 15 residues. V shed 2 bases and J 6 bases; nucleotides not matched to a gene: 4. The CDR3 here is CASSVTSGRGNEQFF. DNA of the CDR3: TGTGCCAGCAGCGTCACTAGCGGGAGAGGCAATGAGCAGTTCTTC.